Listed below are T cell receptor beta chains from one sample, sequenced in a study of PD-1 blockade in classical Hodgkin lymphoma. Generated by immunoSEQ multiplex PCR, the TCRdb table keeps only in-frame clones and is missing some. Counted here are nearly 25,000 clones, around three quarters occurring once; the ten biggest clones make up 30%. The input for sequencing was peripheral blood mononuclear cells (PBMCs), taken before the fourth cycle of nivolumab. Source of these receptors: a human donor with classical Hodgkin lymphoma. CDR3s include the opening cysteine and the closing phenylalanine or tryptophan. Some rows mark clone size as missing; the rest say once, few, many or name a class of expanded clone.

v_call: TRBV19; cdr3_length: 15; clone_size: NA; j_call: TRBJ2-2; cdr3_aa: CASSRTGGTTGELFF
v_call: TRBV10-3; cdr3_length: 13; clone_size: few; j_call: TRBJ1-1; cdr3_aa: CAISVGVDTEAFF
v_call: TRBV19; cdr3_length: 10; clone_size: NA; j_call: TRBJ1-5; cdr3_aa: CASGGQPQHF
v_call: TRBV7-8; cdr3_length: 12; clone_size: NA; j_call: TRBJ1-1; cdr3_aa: CASSFLNTEAFF
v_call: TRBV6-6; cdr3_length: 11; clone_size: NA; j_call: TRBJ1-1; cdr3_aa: CASSYWGVGFF
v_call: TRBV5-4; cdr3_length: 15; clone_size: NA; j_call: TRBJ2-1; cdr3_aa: CASSPTSGGANEQFF
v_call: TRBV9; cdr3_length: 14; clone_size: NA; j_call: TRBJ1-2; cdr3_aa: CASSVPGQGTGYTF
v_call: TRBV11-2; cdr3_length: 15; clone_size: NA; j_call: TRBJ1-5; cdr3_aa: CASSSDSHSNQPQHF
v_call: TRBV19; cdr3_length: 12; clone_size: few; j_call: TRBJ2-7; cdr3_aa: CASSIGGYEQYF
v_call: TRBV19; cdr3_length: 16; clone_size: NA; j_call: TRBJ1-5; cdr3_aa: CASSMGSSVSNQPQHF
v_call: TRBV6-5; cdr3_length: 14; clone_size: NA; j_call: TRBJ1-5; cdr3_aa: CASSPVWGNQPQHF
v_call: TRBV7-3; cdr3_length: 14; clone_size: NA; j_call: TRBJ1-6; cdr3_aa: CASSTTGGGSPLHF
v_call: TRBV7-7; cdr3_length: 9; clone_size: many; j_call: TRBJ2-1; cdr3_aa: CASRDEQFF
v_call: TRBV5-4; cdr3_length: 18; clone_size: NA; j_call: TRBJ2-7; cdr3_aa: CASSLSPRTSGGAVEQYF
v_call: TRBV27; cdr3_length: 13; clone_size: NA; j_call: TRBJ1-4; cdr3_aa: CASSLNRYEKLFF
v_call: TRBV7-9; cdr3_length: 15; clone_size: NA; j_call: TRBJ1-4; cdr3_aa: CASSILRDRESKLFF
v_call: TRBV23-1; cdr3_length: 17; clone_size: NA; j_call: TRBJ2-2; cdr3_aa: CASSQLRRGSGTGELFF
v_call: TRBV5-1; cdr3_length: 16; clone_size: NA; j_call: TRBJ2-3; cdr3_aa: CASSLFRAGEADTQYF
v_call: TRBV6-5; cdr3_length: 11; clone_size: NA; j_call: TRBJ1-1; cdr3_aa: CASRQGAEAFF
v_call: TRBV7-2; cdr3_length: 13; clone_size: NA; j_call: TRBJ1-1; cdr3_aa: CASSRRADTEAFF
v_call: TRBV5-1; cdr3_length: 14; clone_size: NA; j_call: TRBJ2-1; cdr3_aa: CASSWLQGGNEQFF
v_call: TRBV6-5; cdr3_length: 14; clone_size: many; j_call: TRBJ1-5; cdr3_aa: CASRRTGRNQPQHF
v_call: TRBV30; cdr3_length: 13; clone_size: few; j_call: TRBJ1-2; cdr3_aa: CAWAEGGDYGYTF
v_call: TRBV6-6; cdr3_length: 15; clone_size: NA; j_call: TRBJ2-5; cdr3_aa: CASSYPAQEGETQYF
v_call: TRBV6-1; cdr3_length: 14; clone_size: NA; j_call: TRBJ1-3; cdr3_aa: CASRRQGAGNTIYF
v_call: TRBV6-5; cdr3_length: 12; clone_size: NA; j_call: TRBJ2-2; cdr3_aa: CASSLRTGELFF
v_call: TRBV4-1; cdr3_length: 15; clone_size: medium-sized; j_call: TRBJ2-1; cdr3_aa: CASSLAPLSYNEQFF
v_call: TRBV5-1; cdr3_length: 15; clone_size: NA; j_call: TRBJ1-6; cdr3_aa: CASSYTPQWDSPLHF
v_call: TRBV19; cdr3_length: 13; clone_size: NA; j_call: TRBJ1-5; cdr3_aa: CASSVGRDQPQHF
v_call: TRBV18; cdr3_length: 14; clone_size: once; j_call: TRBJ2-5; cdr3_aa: CASSPAGGQETQYF
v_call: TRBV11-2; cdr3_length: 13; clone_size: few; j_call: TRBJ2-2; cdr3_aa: CASSLVETGELFF
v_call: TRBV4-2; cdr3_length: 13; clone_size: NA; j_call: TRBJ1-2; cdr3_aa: CASSQDKWRGYTF
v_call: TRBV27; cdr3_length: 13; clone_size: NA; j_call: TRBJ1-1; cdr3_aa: CASSVTGNTEAFF
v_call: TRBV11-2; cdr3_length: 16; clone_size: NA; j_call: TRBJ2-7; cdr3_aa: CASSLQARQGTYEQYF
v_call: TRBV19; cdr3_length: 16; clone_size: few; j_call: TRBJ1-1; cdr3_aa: CASSIAGGAQNTEAFF
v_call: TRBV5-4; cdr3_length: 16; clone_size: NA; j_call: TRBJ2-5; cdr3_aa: CASSVFRGGYQETQYF
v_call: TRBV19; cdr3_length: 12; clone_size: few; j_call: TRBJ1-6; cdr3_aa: CASRGGYSPLHF
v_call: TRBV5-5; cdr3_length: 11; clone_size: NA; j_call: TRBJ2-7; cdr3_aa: CASSLLDEQYF
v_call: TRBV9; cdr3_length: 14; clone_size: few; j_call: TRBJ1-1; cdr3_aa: CASSALVLGTEAFF
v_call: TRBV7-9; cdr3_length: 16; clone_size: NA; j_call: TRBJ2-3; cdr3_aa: CASSSSTAGPTDTQYF
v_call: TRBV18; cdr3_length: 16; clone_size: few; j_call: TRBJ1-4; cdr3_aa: CASSRQGTLTNEKLFF
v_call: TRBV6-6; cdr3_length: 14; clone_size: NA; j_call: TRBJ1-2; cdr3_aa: CASSYSGGAHGYTF
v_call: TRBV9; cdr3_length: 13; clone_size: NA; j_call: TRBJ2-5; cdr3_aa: CASSDYRVETQYF
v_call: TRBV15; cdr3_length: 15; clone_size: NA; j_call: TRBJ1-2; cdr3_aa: CATSTGQGAPYGYTF
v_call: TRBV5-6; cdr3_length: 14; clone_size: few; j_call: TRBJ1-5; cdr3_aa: CASSSSGGAQPQHF
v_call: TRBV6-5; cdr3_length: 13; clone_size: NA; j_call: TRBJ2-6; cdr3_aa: CASRSAPLDVLTF
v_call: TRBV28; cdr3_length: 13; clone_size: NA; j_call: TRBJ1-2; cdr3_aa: CASSLPRPIGYTF